Shown below are 13 T cell receptor beta chains from a single sample sequenced in a study of patients with pleural tuberculosis. In TCRdb, the reads were re-called with MiXCR into one record per CDR3 protein. The data hold tens of thousands of distinct CDR3 sequences, with about 7.9% observed a single time. Source of these receptors: a human donor with pleural tuberculosis.

This clonotype was seen many times. V usage is TRBV27 and J usage is TRBJ1-5; 7 bases align to TRBD1. V trimming: 5 bases; J trimming: 1 base; junction bases outside the gene matches: 2. From germline, CDR1 is MNHEY and CDR2 SMNVEV (reference sequence). The CDR3 runs to 14 residues. DNA of the CDR3: TGTGCCAGCAGTCCGACAGGGAGCAATCAGCCCCAGCATTTT. As protein: CASSPTGSNQPQHF.

This clonotype was found many times. The rearrangement links TRBV19 to TRBJ1-1; TRBD1 matches 7 bases. Germline assignment: CDR1 LNHDA and CDR2 SQIVND (reference sequence). J was trimmed by 0 bases and V by 5 bases; bases with no gene match: 6. This CDR3 is 15 amino acids long. The CDR3 sequence: CASSSWTGLNTEAFF. DNA for the CDR3: TGTGCCAGTAGTTCCTGGACAGGATTGAACACTGAAGCTTTCTTT.

This clonotype has at least ten counts. This rearrangement joins TRBV4-2 to TRBJ1-1; D ambiguous. The CDR3 sequence is 15 residues long. Germline CDR1 and CDR2: LGHNA and YNFKEQ. V was trimmed by 5 bases and J by 0 bases, leaving 13 bases between them. CDR3 nucleotides: TGTGCCAGCAGCACACAAGAAAGGGTGAACACTGAAGCTTTCTTT. This translates into CASSTQERVNTEAFF.

V and J are TRBV27 and TRBJ2-1; TRBD2 might be the D (6 bases). V shed 3 bases and J shed 6 bases, with 15 bases lying between them. The germline CDR1 and CDR2 sequences are MNHEY and SMNVEV (reference sequence). The CDR3 sequence is 15 residues long. The CDR3 sequence: CASSFGGTSLNEQFF. DNA of the CDR3: TGTGCCAGCAGTTTTGGCGGGACCTCCCTCAATGAGCAGTTCTTC.

This clonotype has a count of ten or more. The chain carries TRBV2 and TRBJ2-7; TRBD1 might be the D (5 bases). Germline V gene sequence: CDR1 SNHLY, CDR2 FYNNEI. V was trimmed by 4 bases and J by 5 bases, leaving 12 bases between them. This CDR3 spans 13 amino acids. The CDR3 DNA is TGTGCCAGCAGTGGGGCCAGGGATAACGAGCAGTACGTC. It specifies CASSGARDNEQYV.

This clonotype was detected many times. The chain employs TRBV11-1 and TRBJ2-2; D not resolved. The V and J ends lost 6 bases and 1 base respectively, with 12 bases between them. Per germline, CDR1 SGHAT and CDR2 FQDESV (reference sequence). The CDR3 loop spans 15 amino acids. The DNA of the CDR3 is TGTGCCAGCAGTTATACCCTGCAGAACACCGGGGAGCTGTTTTTT. As protein: CASSYTLQNTGELFF.

This clonotype was detected ten times or more. The J gene is TRBJ2-7, the V gene TRBV28; D is uncertain. CDR3 size: 17 residues. Germline V gene sequence: CDR1 MDHEN, CDR2 SYDVKM. The V end lost 3 bases, the J end lost 6 bases, and 24 bases lay between the germline ends. CDR3 sequence: CASSFPPGRIGLSEQYF. In nucleotides, the CDR3 is TGTGCCAGCAGTTTCCCACCCGGTCGCATTGGTCTATCCGAGCAGTACTTC.

In this sample, this clonotype turned up many times. The V call is TRBV12-3 or TRBV12-4, the J call TRBJ2-3; unclear D gene. This CDR3 region has 13 residues. V shed 3 bases and J shed 9 bases, with 13 bases lying between them. The CDR3 sequence is CASSFVGHATQYF. CDR3 nucleotides: TGTGCCAGCAGTTTTGTCGGCCATGCCACGCAGTATTTT.

This clonotype was seen repeatedly, ten times or more. The chain is built from TRBV29-1 and TRBJ1-1; D gene unclear. With 4 bases removed from V and 5 bases from J, the gap between germline ends came to 11 bases. CDR1 is SQVTM, CDR2 ANQGSEA, per germline. The length of the CDR3 is 12 residues. The CDR3: CSVGTLGTEAFF. The CDR3 DNA follows: TGCAGCGTTGGGACCTTGGGGACTGAAGCTTTCTTT.

This clonotype was seen at least ten times. The V call is TRBV19, the J call TRBJ2-1, with TRBD2 matching 11 bases. Germline loops: CDR1 LNHDA, CDR2 SQIVND (reference sequence). The CDR3 runs to 15 residues. After removal of 4 bases from V and 8 bases from J, the junction contained 7 bases not matched to a gene. The CDR3 bases are TGTGCCAGTAGTACCACTAGCGGGAGAAGCGATGAGCAGTTCTTC. It codes for CASSTTSGRSDEQFF.

This clonotype was counted ten times or more. V is TRBV20-1 and J is TRBJ1-5; the match to TRBD1 covers 9 bases. The CDR3 length is 14 residues. The germline gives CDR1 DFQATT, CDR2 SNEGSKA (reference sequence). Trimming took 6 bases from V and 2 from J; bases not matched to a gene: 5. The chain's CDR3 is CSARGQGGNQPQHF. The CDR3 DNA sequence: TGCAGTGCCAGGGGACAGGGAGGCAATCAGCCCCAGCATTTT.

Ten or more counts support this clonotype. V usage is TRBV6-2 or TRBV6-3 and J usage is TRBJ2-3; D perhaps matches TRBD1 (5 bases). The CDR3 length is 16 residues. Germline V gene sequence: CDR1 MNHEY, CDR2 SVGEGT. V gave up 2 bases and J gave up 5 bases, with 17 bases separating them. The CDR3 nucleotides read TGTGCCAGCAGTTACAGGGGAAGGGATGAAGGAGATACGCAGTATTTT. The encoded protein is CASSYRGRDEGDTQYF.

There are many counts of this clonotype. The chain links TRBV14 to TRBJ2-3, with a possible D match to TRBD2 (5 bases). Trimming took off 2 bases at V and 2 bases at J, with 14 bases between the two ends. The CDR3 runs 16 residues. Germline V gives CDR1 SGHDN, CDR2 FVKESK. The CDR3, as DNA: TGTGCCAGCAGCCAAACCCTCCCAGGACTCACAGATACGCAGTATTTT. It encodes CASSQTLPGLTDTQYF. The whole variable domain, filled in from reference TRBV14 and TRBJ2-3, reads EAGVTQFPSHSVIEKGQTVTLRCDPISGHDNLYWYRRVMGKEIKFLLHFVKESKQDESGMPNNRFLAERTGGTYSTLKVQPAELEDSGVYFCASSQTLPGLTDTQYFGPGTRLTVL.